The clone carrying this T cell receptor beta chain was counted only a few times. V dropped 3 bases and J dropped 0 bases, with 15 bases sitting between them. Germline V CDR1 and CDR2: SGHTA, FQGNSA. CDR3 size: 17 residues. This sample was included in a study of cytomegalovirus exposure and HLA in healthy donors. On the study more broadly: From HLA-typed donors, an early data release held approximately 85 million unique TCRs.

PCR was performed using 60 Vbeta and 13 Jbeta primers. The assay was immunoSEQ multiplex PCR, and TCRdb's table has in-frame clones only and misses some. The sample has approximately 210,000 clones; 70% to 80% are singletons. The chain is built from TRBV7-2 and TRBJ1-3, with unresolved D. The sample was PBMCs. This clonotype was obtained from a girl under 18 in good health and CMV-seropositive. CDR3 nucleotide sequence: TGTGCCAGCAGCTTTTCCACGCTTTCGAGCTCTGGAAACACCATATATTTT. Its protein product is CASSFSTLSSSGNTIYF.